A selection of T cell receptor beta chains follows, all from one sample in a study of blood T cell repertoires in COVID-19. Profiled with immunoSEQ multiplex PCR; TCRdb holds only in-frame clones, not every one. The table has about 240,000 clones, about nine tenths seen once; the top ten hold 2% to 3%. Sequenced: PBMCs or T cells enriched from blood (not recorded which). Source of these receptors: a woman in her 30s with acute COVID-19. CDR3s include the opening cysteine and the closing phenylalanine or tryptophan. Each record gives: clone size, V gene, D gene, J gene, CDR3 DNA, CDR3 protein. The D gene is left open where the match is weak. Size is stated for part of the rows, as once, few or many counts, or as a class when the clone is expanded.

abundance: NA
v_gene: TRBV7-2
d_gene: NA
j_gene: TRBJ2-2
CDR3nt: TGTGCCAGCAGCGTAGGGGGGGGCCGGGAGCTGTTTTTT
CDR3aa: CASSVGGGRELFF

abundance: NA
v_gene: TRBV14
d_gene: NA
j_gene: TRBJ1-1
CDR3nt: TGTGCCAGCAGCCGGCTGAACACTGAAGCTTTCTTT
CDR3aa: CASSRLNTEAFF

abundance: NA
v_gene: TRBV4-3
d_gene: TRBD2
j_gene: TRBJ2-1
CDR3nt: TGCGCCAGCAGCCAAGAAGAGCGGGGGGGATACAATGAGCAGTTCTTC
CDR3aa: CASSQEERGGYNEQFF

abundance: NA
v_gene: TRBV3-1/TRBV3-2
d_gene: NA
j_gene: TRBJ2-7
CDR3nt: TGTGCCAGCAGCCAAGTGGCGGGGTCCGTGCAGTACTTC
CDR3aa: CASSQVAGSVQYF

abundance: NA
v_gene: TRBV24-1
d_gene: NA
j_gene: TRBJ2-2
CDR3nt: TGTGCCACCAGTGACTTGGAGACCGGGGAGCTGTTTTTT
CDR3aa: CATSDLETGELFF

abundance: NA
v_gene: TRBV19
d_gene: NA
j_gene: TRBJ1-5
CDR3nt: TGTGCCAGTAGTGTCAGGGATAGCAATCAGCCCCAGCATTTT
CDR3aa: CASSVRDSNQPQHF

abundance: NA
v_gene: TRBV2
d_gene: NA
j_gene: TRBJ1-4
CDR3nt: TGTGCCAGCAGGCCAGGGTTTGAGGTTGAAAAACTGTTTTTT
CDR3aa: CASRPGFEVEKLFF

abundance: once
v_gene: TRBV7-2
d_gene: TRBD1
j_gene: TRBJ1-5
CDR3nt: TGTGCCAGCAGCTCCCGGACAGGGGGTGATCAGCCCCAGCATTTT
CDR3aa: CASSSRTGGDQPQHF

abundance: NA
v_gene: TRBV2
d_gene: NA
j_gene: TRBJ1-2
CDR3nt: TGTGCCAGCAGTGAACTCGGGGTCCAACGCGGATCCTCTGGCTACACCTTC
CDR3aa: CASSELGVQRGSSGYTF

abundance: NA
v_gene: TRBV7-8
d_gene: TRBD2
j_gene: TRBJ2-2
CDR3nt: TGTGCCAGCAGCTTAGGCGGGGGACTGAACACCGGGGAGCTGTTTTTT
CDR3aa: CASSLGGGLNTGELFF